This TCR beta chain was sequenced in a study of Ad26.COV2.S vaccination and SARS-CoV-2 variants. Treatment here: roughly 20 received Ad26.COV2.S at low or high dose, single or two shots; about 5 received placebo; per-sample allocation not given. Samples were taken on day 63 after the first vaccine or placebo injection. TCRdb keeps only in-frame clones here, not all; method: immunoSEQ multiplex PCR. The sample has around 320,000 clones, around four fifths seen once. Material: peripheral blood, obtained in a trial of Ad26.COV2.S vaccine versus placebo. The TCR sequence derives from a person between 18 and 65 years old who received the Ad26.COV2.S COVID-19 vaccine or a placebo.

In DNA form, the CDR3 reads TGCGCCAGCAGCCAAGTTGCAGCAGGACAGAGCAATCAGCCCCAGCATTTT. This encodes CASSQVAAGQSNQPQHF. The gene calls are TRBV4-1 and TRBJ1-5, with a weak D call TRBD1 (6 bases). The CDR3 consists of 17 residues. V gave up 1 base and J gave up 1 base, with 14 bases separating them. The germline V gene encodes CDR1 MGHRA and CDR2 YSYEKL.